The 23 T cell receptor beta chains below come from one sample, sequenced in a study of technical replicates of blood from a few donors (TCRdb year 2017). Library preparation was by the immunoSEQ multiplex PCR assay. TCRdb retrieved this table from immuneACCESS and kept in-frame rearrangements only. Not all clones are present; in checked studies, unresolved V genes account for under half, and no reason is known for the remainder. The sample table shows 9,500 to 15,000 clones, and almost 95% are seen once. Around 8.8% of the sample belongs to the ten largest clones. The sequenced sample was PBMCs. All receptors come from a human donor in good health.

The J gene is TRBJ1-1, the V gene TRBV5-6; 7 bases line up with TRBD1. The germline CDR1 and CDR2 sequences are SGHDT and YYEEEE. The J segment lost 1 base and the V segment lost 4 bases, leaving 10 bases of the junction unmatched. The CDR3 loop spans 16 amino acids. CDR3 nucleotide sequence: TGTGCCAGCAGCATGGGACAGCTCACTACGAACACTGAAGCTTTCTTT. Its protein product is CASSMGQLTTNTEAFF.

The chain joins TRBV4-2 to TRBJ1-5, with D perhaps TRBD1 (6 bases). The CDR3 runs to 15 residues. Germline V CDR1 and CDR2: LGHNA, YNFKEQ. Trimming removed 1 base from V and 3 bases from J, with 10 bases in between. CDR3 loop: CASSQAGALNQPQHF. CDR3 coding DNA: TGTGCCAGCAGCCAAGCAGGGGCTCTCAATCAGCCCCAGCATTTT.

This clone has more than one count but fewer than ten. V and J are TRBV28 and TRBJ2-3; TRBD1 might be the D (6 bases). The CDR3 spans 14 residues. The V end lost 7 bases, the J end lost 0 bases, and 11 bases lay between the germline ends. The V gene's germline CDR1 is MDHEN and CDR2 SYDVKM. The CDR3 region has the DNA TGTGCCAGCACCCGAAGGGGGAGCACAGATACGCAGTATTTT. It encodes CASTRRGSTDTQYF.

The CDR3: CSVNEVDRFSGANVLTF. The DNA for the CDR3 is TGCAGCGTTAATGAGGTTGATAGGTTCTCTGGGGCCAACGTCCTGACTTTC. The rearrangement uses TRBV29-1 and TRBJ2-6; D remains unclear. Trimming took 5 bases from V and 0 from J, leaving 17 bases between them. Germline V gene data show CDR1 as SQVTM and CDR2 as ANQGSEA. There are 17 residues in the CDR3.

The V and J genes are TRBV21-1 and TRBJ2-7; whether TRBD2, the table's D call, matches the DNA was not checked. TRBV21-1 is termed a pseudogene. CDR3 length: 17 amino acids. The CDR3 DNA is TGTGCCAGCAGCATCCCCTCACTAGCGGTTCCTAGGTACGAGCAGTACTTC. Residues: CASSIPSLAVPRYEQYF.

The J gene is TRBJ2-3, the V gene TRBV30; D remains ambiguous. The CDR3 spans 13 residues. Germline V gives CDR1 GTSNPN, CDR2 SVGIG (reference sequence). Deletions cut 5 bases from V and 1 base from J, with 10 bases between. The CDR3 region is CAWDFSGTDTQYF. CDR3 coding DNA: TGTGCCTGGGACTTTTCTGGCACAGATACGCAGTATTTT.

The rearrangement joins TRBV19 to TRBJ2-4; 8 bases align to TRBD2. Unmatched junction bases numbered 4, after V lost 5 bases and J lost 1 base. CDR3 size: 15 residues. The germline CDR1 and CDR2 sequences are LNHDA and SQIVND (reference sequence). The CDR3 bases are TGTGCCAGTAGTGAAGCGGGAGAGGCCAAAAACATTCAGTACTTC. It is translated as CASSEAGEAKNIQYF.

The chain has TRBV28 and TRBJ2-7, with D perhaps matching TRBD2 (5 bases). Looked up from germline, CDR1 is MDHEN and CDR2 is SYDVKM. The CDR3 loop spans 10 amino acids. V lost 5 bases and J 12 bases, leaving 11 bases between the germline ends. Here the CDR3 reads CASSRDNPYF. The CDR3 nucleotides are TGTGCCAGCAGTCGGGATAACCCGTACTTC.

J is TRBJ1-3 and V is TRBV4-1; D gene unclear. This CDR3 comprises 16 residues. The germline gives CDR1 MGHRA, CDR2 YSYEKL. V lost 0 bases, J lost 1 base, and 10 bases lay in between. CDR3 in amino acids: CASSQEWRVSGNTIYF. In DNA, the CDR3 is TGCGCCAGCAGCCAAGAATGGAGGGTTTCTGGAAACACCATATATTTT.

The chain employs TRBV5-1 and TRBJ2-3; TRBD2 is a possible D gene (6 bases). Between the trimmed V and J ends, which lost 4 bases and 0 bases, there was a span of 15 bases. The CDR3 runs to 16 residues. Germline V gives CDR1 SGHRS, CDR2 YFSETQ. The CDR3 loop is CASSLISGPSTDTQYF. The CDR3 region has the DNA TGCGCCAGCAGCCTAATAAGCGGGCCTAGCACAGATACGCAGTATTTT.

This chain joins TRBV4-1 and TRBJ2-7; TRBD2 aligns across 9 bases. V was clipped by 0 bases and J by 0 bases; unmatched bases: 3. The CDR3 sequence is 16 residues long. Germline CDR1 is MGHRA and CDR2 is YSYEKL. The CDR3 DNA is TGCGCCAGCAGCCAAGATATAGCGGGGGCCTCCTACGAGCAGTACTTC. Amino acids: CASSQDIAGASYEQYF.

V and J are TRBV27 and TRBJ1-2; TRBD1 might be the D (5 bases). V lost 4 bases to trimming and J lost 1 base, with 13 bases between them. The CDR3 loop spans 15 amino acids. The germline V gene has CDR1 MNHEY and CDR2 SMNVEV (reference sequence). The CDR3 reads CASSSTVGFNYGYTF. CDR3 coding DNA: TGTGCCAGCAGTTCGACAGTTGGTTTTAACTATGGCTACACCTTC.

The chain joins TRBV6-1 to TRBJ2-7; TRBD1 matches at 8 bases. The germline V gene encodes CDR1 MNHNS and CDR2 SASEGT. J lost 7 bases, V lost 4 bases, and 3 bases had no gene match. This CDR3 has 12 amino acids. The CDR3 region has the DNA TGTGCCAGCAGTGCAGGGGGCTGGGAGCAGTACTTC. Residues: CASSAGGWEQYF.

The rearrangement uses TRBV30 and TRBJ1-1; D is ambiguous. Trimming cost V 2 bases and J 1 base, with 11 bases left between them. CDR3 length equals 14 residues. The germline gives CDR1 GTSNPN, CDR2 SVGIG (reference sequence). The CDR3 DNA follows: TGTGCCTGGAGTCCGACAAACACGAACACTGAAGCTTTCTTT. Translation: CAWSPTNTNTEAFF.

The chain joins TRBV2 to TRBJ1-1, with D unresolved. The V and J ends lost 4 bases and 1 base respectively, with 13 bases between them. CDR3 length: 15 amino acids. The germline V gene has CDR1 SNHLY and CDR2 FYNNEI. CDR3 sequence reads: CASSGREASNTEAFF. CDR3 bases: TGTGCCAGCAGTGGCCGAGAGGCCTCGAACACTGAAGCTTTCTTT.

The chain employs TRBV5-1 and TRBJ2-1; 16 nucleotides match TRBD2. V lost 2 bases to trimming and J lost 3 bases; unmatched junction nucleotides: 8. Per the germline V gene, CDR1 is SGHRS and CDR2 is YFSETQ. The CDR3 runs 19 residues. This chain's CDR3 is CASSLGTSGRAFCYNEQFF. CDR3 DNA sequence: TGCGCCAGCAGCTTAGGGACTAGCGGGAGGGCCTTTTGCTACAATGAGCAGTTCTTC.

This clone is a singleton in its sample. J is TRBJ2-3 and V is TRBV7-9; D is unresolved. The V and J ends lost 4 bases and 4 bases respectively, with 12 bases between them. CDR3 length: 14 residues. CDR1 is SEHNR, CDR2 FQNEAQ, per germline (reference sequence). The CDR3 loop reads CASSYPQRADTQYF. Here the CDR3 DNA reads TGTGCCAGCAGCTACCCCCAACGCGCAGATACGCAGTATTTT.

The chain carries TRBV15 and TRBJ1-5; D remains ambiguous. Germline loops: CDR1 LNHNV, CDR2 YYDKDF (reference sequence). There are 14 residues in the CDR3. The V end was cut by 5 bases, the J end by 0 bases, with 8 bases between. This chain's CDR3 is CATSVTVSNQPQHF. The DNA of the CDR3 is TGTGCCACCAGCGTCACGGTTAGCAATCAGCCCCAGCATTTT.

The rearrangement uses TRBV7-6 and TRBJ2-1; TRBD1 aligns across 10 bases. Germline lookup yields CDR1 SGHVS and CDR2 FNYEAQ. V lost 0 bases to trimming and J lost 7 bases; unmatched junction nucleotides: 6. This CDR3 has 16 residues. The CDR3 here is CASSLAGRTGGNEQFF. The DNA for the CDR3 is TGTGCCAGCAGCTTAGCGGGTCGGACAGGGGGGAATGAGCAGTTCTTC.

CDR3 nucleotides: TGTGCCAGCAGCTTTCCTCTAGCGGGAGGAGGAACCGGGGAGCTGTTTTTT. Residues: CASSFPLAGGGTGELFF. This rearrangement joins TRBV5-4 to TRBJ2-2, with 11 nucleotides matching TRBD2. Germline CDR1 SGHNT, CDR2 YYREEE (reference sequence). V lost 2 bases to trimming and J lost 5 bases; unmatched junction nucleotides: 8. CDR3 length: 17 residues.

The chain has TRBV7-8 and TRBJ2-5, with TRBD1 matching over 7 bases. V shed 5 bases, J shed 2 bases, and the junction held 17 bases outside the gene matches. Per the germline V gene, CDR1 is SGHVS and CDR2 is FQNEAQ. The CDR3 is made up of 18 amino acids. CDR3 residues: CASSPPRFRTGQQETQYF. DNA of the CDR3: TGTGCCAGCAGCCCGCCGAGGTTTCGGACAGGACAGCAAGAGACCCAGTACTTC.

This clone was recorded once. The J gene is TRBJ1-2, the V gene TRBV7-2; 8 bases are a match to TRBD1. The germline gives CDR1 SGHTA, CDR2 FQGNSA. This CDR3 comprises 16 residues. The J segment lost 1 base and the V segment lost 0 bases, leaving 4 bases of the junction unmatched. The CDR3 reads CASSLAGTGDNYGYTF. The CDR3 nucleotides are TGTGCCAGCAGCTTAGCCGGGACAGGAGATAACTATGGCTACACCTTC. The whole variable domain, remainder taken from reference TRBV7-2 and TRBJ1-2, is GAGVSQSPSNKVTEKGKDVELRCDPISGHTALYWYRQSLGQGLEFLIYFQGNSAPDKSGLPSDRFSAERTGGSVSTLTIQRTQQEDSAVYLCASSLAGTGDNYGYTFGSGTRLTVV.

The genes are TRBV7-9 and TRBJ2-7; 7 positions agree with TRBD2. The V segment lost 7 bases and the J segment 5 bases; nucleotides outside the gene matches: 8. Per germline, CDR1 SEHNR and CDR2 FQNEAQ (reference sequence). The CDR3 sequence is 13 residues long. The CDR3 sequence: CASNLGGINEQYF. CDR3 nucleotides: TGTGCCAGCAACCTGGGGGGGATCAACGAGCAGTACTTC. Supplemented by reference TRBV7-9 and TRBJ2-7, the full variable domain reads DTGVSQNPRHKITKRGQNVTFRCDPISEHNRLYWYRQTLGQGPEFLTYFQNEAQLEKSRLLSDRFSAERPKGSFSTLEIQRTEQGDSAMYLCASNLGGINEQYFGPGTRLTVT.